The T cell receptor (beta chain) described here comes from a study of cytomegalovirus exposure and HLA in healthy donors (dated by TCRdb to 2015 to 2018). Some background on the complete study: According to an earlier analysis of 587 of the donors, roughly 180 million T cells yielded roughly 110 million unique TCR beta sequences and roughly 280 Gb of sequence data. Roughly 300 gigabases of sequencing data and around 80 million unique TCR sequences made up an early release that covered about 640 HLA-typed donors. The genetic ancestry cluster associated with self-reported Caucasian donors included roughly 84% of the roughly 400 genotyped donors. The study was designed to test whether signatures of past pathogen exposure could be identified by cataloging public T cell receptors. The T cell repertoires of roughly 660 subjects were profiled by immunosequencing and related to cytomegalovirus serostatus. In addition to the first cohort of hundreds of subjects, a separate validation cohort of 120 different subjects was used. To predict cytomegalovirus infection status, the study combined high-throughput TCR immunosequencing, statistical association of individual TCRs with disease status, and machine learning. A later analysis re-examined previously published TCR beta repertoires from over 500 donors and added high-resolution HLA genotyping to investigate patterns of TCR occurrence. The later analysis used no new phenotypic data to find candidate immune exposures, relying instead on TCR beta sequences and their occurrence across donors. To decide whether each TCR beta V gene segment behaved as functional or pseudogenic, an earlier analysis of some 570 of the donors relied on high-throughput TCR beta sequencing. Donor age, sex, ethnicity and CMV serostatus were collected together with the repertoire data. A later genetic analysis took genome-wide SNP genotypes for about three fifths of the 666 donors and used that subset as a discovery cohort. All discovery cohort repertoires had been generated using a single sequencing platform. HLA typing covered class I and class II loci at four-digit resolution. The number of typed donors differed by locus: about 620-630 for A, B, C, DRB1 and DQB1; 522 for DQA1; some 610 for DPA1; and roughly 490 for DPB1. A handful of DR-DQ haplotypes were handled as single units for association and clustering because linkage in the cohort was strong. Across around 400 genotyped donors of the cohort, an average of about 240,000 unique TCR beta nucleotide sequences per donor were sequenced, and 15% to 20% of those sequences were non-productive.

The cohort consisted of more than 650 healthy bone marrow donors. At the time of sampling, every cohort member was nominally healthy, though immune exposures that went unrecorded were likely present. The donor was CMV seropositive and was included in the group of 300 or so seropositive cohort members. A peripheral blood sample was collected from each donor, and TCR beta sequencing was performed on peripheral blood mononuclear cells. Genomic DNA was extracted from the blood cell samples with the Qiagen DNeasy Blood Extraction Kit. Worth noting for this clone: The antigen it binds to is not known. Base quality data are lacking; no much larger clone is found one base away.

The library was generated by the immunoSEQ multiplex PCR assay. A mixture of 60 forward primers for TCR Vbeta segments and 13 reverse primers for TCR Jbeta segments was used in the multiplex PCR. A multiplex PCR assay on genomic DNA amplified the CDR3 region of rearranged TCR beta genes. The Illumina HiSeq System was used to sequence the amplified TCR beta libraries as 87-base-pair reads. Regarding the original processing steps: Across the 640 or so repertoires, a later analysis counted 80 million or so unique TCR beta chains, approximately 12 million of which were shared by at least two donors. Raw reads were error-corrected and collapsed into unique sequences with a nearest-neighbor algorithm that merged closely related sequences to remove PCR and sequencing errors. Alignment of CDR3 sequences to IMGT reference sequences was used to assign V, D and J gene segments. For a sequence to be retained, at least a six-nucleotide match to both a V gene segment and a J gene segment was required. Rearrangements were classified as productive when the CDR3 lacked stop codons and remained in frame with V and J, and all other rearrangements were classified as non-productive. Following IMGT convention, CDR3 was defined as the stretch from the second conserved V-encoded cysteine up to the conserved J-encoded phenylalanine. In an earlier analysis of 500 to 650 of the donors, sequences lacking an unambiguous match to a single V gene segment were excluded. An earlier analysis of roughly 590 of the donors called V segments functional above 56.7% productive rearrangements and segregating when the between-donor standard deviation exceeded 5%. A statistical classification framework was built to diagnose cytomegalovirus status from the catalog of TCR beta chain sequences. In a later analysis, V and J genes were assigned by comparing TCR nucleotide sequences against IMGT/GENE-DB human TR gene sequences. A later analysis assigned CDR3 sequences and most-parsimonious VDJ recombination scenarios with the TCRdist pipeline. A later analysis defined each TCR beta chain by its CDR3 amino acid sequence plus V-gene family, and excluded reads lacking a unique V-gene family. A later analysis removed over 500 highly shared, low-generation-probability nucleotide sequences to deal with suspected cross-contamination and a sequencing artifact. A later analysis calculated a clonal expansion index for each public chain from normalized within-repertoire ranks of inferred template counts. Generation probabilities in a later analysis came from a VDJ recombination model fitted to out-of-frame rearrangements, and those results were checked against IGoR. In a later analysis, TCR-TCR, TCR-HLA and TCR-CMV co-occurrence was scored with hypergeometric tests, and a repertoire-size bias correction was applied to TCR pairs. In a later analysis, false discovery rates were estimated by permuting HLA or CMV assignments 20 times. In a later analysis, co-occurring TCRs were grouped with DBSCAN, and TCRdist sequence similarity was added when clustering was performed within HLA-allele-positive subsets. Repertoires with fewer than 30,000 or more than 120,000 public chains were left out of co-occurrence clustering, as were about 5 repertoires with anomalous nucleotide sharing. TCRdb limited this immuneACCESS table to in-frame rearrangements with V and J called. A share of clones is missing; checked studies link under half to unresolved V genes, and the rest is unexplained. The V and J calls and the clone size are those of that table, but D and trimming were determined from the DNA. Here the sample has about 210,000 clones; roughly four fifths occur a single time. The ten most abundant clones make up roughly 10% of the sample.

Overall study outcomes, separate from this receptor: Presence/absence analyses assumed roughly uniform sequencing depth across donors, an assumption that may not hold. An earlier analysis of 587 of the donors showed that most TCR beta V segments appeared in productive rearrangements either about 90% or about 30% of the time, which broadly matched IMGT annotations. Because the 87-base-pair reads could not distinguish some IMGT-functional V segments, including TRBV6-2 and TRBV6-3, those segments were excluded. The only immune exposure information available for the cohort was CMV serostatus. The study gave a list of some 150 TCR beta chains associated with cytomegalovirus. Linkage disequilibrium might explain the correlated functional status among segregating V segments, but an unknown experimental factor could not be ruled out. A later genetic analysis associated a missense DCLRE1C variant with V-gene and J-gene trimming of TCR beta chains, and an independent cohort replicated the association. While some public TCRs were present in many individuals, most TCR sequences turned up only very rarely across donors. In a later analysis, HLA-associated TCR beta chains showed more clonal expansion and lower generation probabilities than non-associated chains that were equally common. In both the original and validation cohorts, the classifier was reported to diagnose cytomegalovirus status with high specificity and sensitivity. In vitro tests confirmed that a few of the cytomegalovirus-associated TCR beta chains recognize cytomegalovirus antigens. According to a later analysis, parvovirus B19, influenza, CMV and Epstein-Barr virus appeared linked to several top co-occurrence clusters. When HLA alleles, especially DR and DQ, strongly co-occurred, attributing TCR associations to individual alleles was difficult. The sequencing pipeline was judged likely to have produced a cluster of highly shared sequence variants as a technical artifact. According to a later analysis, most CMV-associated TCR beta chains appeared to be HLA-restricted, and the HLA associations seemed to be driven largely by CMV exposure. Roughly 15 rarely observed V segments, including chromosome 9 orphons, were excluded from the earlier analysis of about 600 of the donors because counts were too low. In a later genetic analysis, fewer N-insertions in productive TCRs were reported among donors in an Asian-associated ancestry cluster than the approximately 670-donor mean. A further reported finding was that TCR beta sequences accurately predicted the HLA-A and HLA-B alleles for most subjects in the first cohort. At a false discovery rate of 0.05, a later analysis linked about 16,000 TCR beta sequences to specific HLA alleles. Because HLA typing was missing for some donors at each locus, association tests included only the typed subset. The authors suggested that the approach could potentially be extended to other disease states and immunological phenotypes. In this cohort, only TCR beta chains were sequenced, and detectable features were limited by the absence of alpha or paired-chain data. In a later analysis, TCR association rates were found to vary across HLA loci, with the most associated TCRs seen for DRB1 alleles and the fewest for HLA-C alleles.

Trimming at the junction amounts to 1 base on V and 0 bases on J, and the germline ends lie 10 bases apart. Per the germline V gene, SGHTA is the CDR1 and FQGNSA is the CDR2. The CDR3 sequence holds 17 residues, the cysteine and phenylalanine included. The CDR3 DNA has 51 bases and is translated from base 1. This chain is built from TRBV7-2 and TRBJ2-6; perhaps TRBD1 is the D gene, with 5 bases matching. This clonotype originated in a woman aged 50 to 65 in good health and CMV-seropositive. The sequenced sample consisted of PBMCs. The nucleotide sequence reads TGTGCCAGCAGCTTAGTTACAGGAGCCTCTGGGGCCAACGTCCTGACTTTC. Its protein reads: CASSLVTGASGANVLTF.